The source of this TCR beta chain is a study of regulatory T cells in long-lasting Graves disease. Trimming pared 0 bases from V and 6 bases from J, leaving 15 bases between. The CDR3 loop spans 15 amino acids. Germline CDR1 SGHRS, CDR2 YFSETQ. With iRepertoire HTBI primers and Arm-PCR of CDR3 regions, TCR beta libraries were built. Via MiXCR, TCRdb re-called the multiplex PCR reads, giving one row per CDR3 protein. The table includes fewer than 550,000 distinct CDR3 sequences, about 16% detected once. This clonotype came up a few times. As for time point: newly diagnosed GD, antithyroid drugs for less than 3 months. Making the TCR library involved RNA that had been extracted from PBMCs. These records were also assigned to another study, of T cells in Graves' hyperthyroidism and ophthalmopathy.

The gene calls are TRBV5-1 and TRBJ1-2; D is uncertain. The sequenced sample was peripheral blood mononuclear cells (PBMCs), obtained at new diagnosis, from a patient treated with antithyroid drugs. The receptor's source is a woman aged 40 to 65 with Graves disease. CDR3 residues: CASSLAGSWVDGYTF. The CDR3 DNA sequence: TGCGCCAGCAGCTTGGCGGGCAGTTGGGTTGATGGCTACACCTTC.